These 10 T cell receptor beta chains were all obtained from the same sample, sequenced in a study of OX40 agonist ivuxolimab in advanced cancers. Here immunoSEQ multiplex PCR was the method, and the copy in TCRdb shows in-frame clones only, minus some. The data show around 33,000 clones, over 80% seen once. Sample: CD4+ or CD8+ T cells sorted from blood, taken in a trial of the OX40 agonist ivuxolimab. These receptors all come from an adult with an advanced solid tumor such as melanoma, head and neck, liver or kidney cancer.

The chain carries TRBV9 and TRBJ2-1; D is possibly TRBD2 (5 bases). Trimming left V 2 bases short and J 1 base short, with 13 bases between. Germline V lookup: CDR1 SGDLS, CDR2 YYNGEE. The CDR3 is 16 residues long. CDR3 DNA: TGTGCCAGCAGCGTTGGAGGAGACCCATCCTACAATGAGCAGTTCTTC. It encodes CASSVGGDPSYNEQFF.

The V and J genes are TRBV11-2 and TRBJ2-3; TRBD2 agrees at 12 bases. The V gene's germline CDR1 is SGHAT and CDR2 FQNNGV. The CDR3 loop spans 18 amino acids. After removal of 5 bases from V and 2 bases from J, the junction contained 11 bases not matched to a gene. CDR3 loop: CASSPRLAGAIFTDTQYF. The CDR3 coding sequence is TGTGCCAGCAGCCCCCGACTAGCGGGGGCCATTTTCACAGATACGCAGTATTTT.

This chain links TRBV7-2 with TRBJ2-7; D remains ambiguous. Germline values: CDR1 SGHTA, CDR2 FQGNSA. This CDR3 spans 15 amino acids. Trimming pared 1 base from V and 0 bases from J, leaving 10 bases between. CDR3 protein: CASSLEHRSSYEQYF. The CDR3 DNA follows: TGTGCCAGCAGCTTAGAACACCGAAGCTCCTACGAGCAGTACTTC.

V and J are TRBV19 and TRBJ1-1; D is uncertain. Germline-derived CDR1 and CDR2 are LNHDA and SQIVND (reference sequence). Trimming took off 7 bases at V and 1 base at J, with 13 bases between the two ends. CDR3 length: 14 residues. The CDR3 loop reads CASTTAWGNTEAFF. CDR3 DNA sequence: TGTGCCAGTACCACGGCATGGGGGAACACTGAAGCTTTCTTT.

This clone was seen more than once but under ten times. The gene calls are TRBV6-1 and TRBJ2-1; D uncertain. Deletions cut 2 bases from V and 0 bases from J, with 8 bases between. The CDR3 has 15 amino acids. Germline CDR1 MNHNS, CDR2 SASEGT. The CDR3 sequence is CASSEKTGSYNEQFF. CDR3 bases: TGTGCCAGCAGTGAAAAGACGGGCTCCTACAATGAGCAGTTCTTC.

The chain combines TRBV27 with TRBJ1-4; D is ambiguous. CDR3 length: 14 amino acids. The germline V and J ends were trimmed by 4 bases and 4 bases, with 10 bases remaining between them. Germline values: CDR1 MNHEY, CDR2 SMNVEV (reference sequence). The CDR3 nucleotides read TGTGCCAGCAGTTCCTGGACGGATAATGAAAAACTGTTTTTT. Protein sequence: CASSSWTDNEKLFF.

The CDR3 is CASTRWEGSYEQYF. In DNA form, the CDR3 reads TGTGCCAGCACCCGCTGGGAGGGATCCTACGAGCAGTACTTC. The V call is TRBV6-1, the J call TRBJ2-7, with 7 bases fitting TRBD2. The CDR3 is made up of 14 amino acids. V was clipped by 7 bases and J by 1 base; unmatched bases: 7. Germline CDR1 is MNHNS and CDR2 is SASEGT.

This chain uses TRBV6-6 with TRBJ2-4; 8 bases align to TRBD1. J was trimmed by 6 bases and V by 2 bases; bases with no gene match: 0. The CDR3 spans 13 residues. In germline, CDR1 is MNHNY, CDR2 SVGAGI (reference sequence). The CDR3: CASSYGQGNIQYF. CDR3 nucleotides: TGTGCCAGCAGTTACGGACAGGGAAACATTCAGTACTTC.

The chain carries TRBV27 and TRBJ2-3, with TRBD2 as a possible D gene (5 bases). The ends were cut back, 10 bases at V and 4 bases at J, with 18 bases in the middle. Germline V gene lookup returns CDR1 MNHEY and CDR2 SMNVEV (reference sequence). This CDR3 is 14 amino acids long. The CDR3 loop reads CATARRRSADTQYF. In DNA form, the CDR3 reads TGTGCCACCGCAAGACGCCGTAGCGCAGATACGCAGTATTTT.

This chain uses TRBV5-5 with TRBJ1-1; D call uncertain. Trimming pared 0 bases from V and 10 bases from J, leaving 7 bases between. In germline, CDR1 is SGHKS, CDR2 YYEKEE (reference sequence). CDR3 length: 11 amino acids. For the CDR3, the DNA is TGTGCCAGCAGCTTGGAACTTGGAGCTTTCTTT. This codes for CASSLELGAFF.